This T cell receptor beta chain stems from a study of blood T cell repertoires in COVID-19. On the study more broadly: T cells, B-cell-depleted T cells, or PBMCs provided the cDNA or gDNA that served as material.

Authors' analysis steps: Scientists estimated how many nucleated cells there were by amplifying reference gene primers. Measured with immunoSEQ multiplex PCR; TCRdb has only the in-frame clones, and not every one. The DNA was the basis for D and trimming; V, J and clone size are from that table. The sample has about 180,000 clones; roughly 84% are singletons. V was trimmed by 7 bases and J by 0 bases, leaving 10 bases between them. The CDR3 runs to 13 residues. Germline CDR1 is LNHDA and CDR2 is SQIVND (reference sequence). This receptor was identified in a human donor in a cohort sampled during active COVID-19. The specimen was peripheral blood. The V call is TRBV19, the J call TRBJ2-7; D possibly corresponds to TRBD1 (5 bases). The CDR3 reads CASKPDSSYEQYF. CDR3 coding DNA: TGTGCCAGTAAGCCCGACAGCTCCTACGAGCAGTACTTC.